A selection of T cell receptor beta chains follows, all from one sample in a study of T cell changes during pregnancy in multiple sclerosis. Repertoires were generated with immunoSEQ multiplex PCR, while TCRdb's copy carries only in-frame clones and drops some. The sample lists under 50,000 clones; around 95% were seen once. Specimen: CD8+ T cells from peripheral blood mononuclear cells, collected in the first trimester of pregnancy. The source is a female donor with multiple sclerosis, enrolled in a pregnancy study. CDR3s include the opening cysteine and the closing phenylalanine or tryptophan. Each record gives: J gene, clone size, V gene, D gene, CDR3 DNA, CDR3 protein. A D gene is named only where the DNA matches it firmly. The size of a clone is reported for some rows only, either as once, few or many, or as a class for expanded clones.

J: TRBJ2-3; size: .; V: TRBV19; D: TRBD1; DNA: TGTGCCAGCCGACAGGGGAGGCGGGATACGCAGTATTTT; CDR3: CASRQGRRDTQYF
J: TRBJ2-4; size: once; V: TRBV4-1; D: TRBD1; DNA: TGCGCCAGCAGGGAGCAGCCGGGACAGTCGGCGATTATAGCCAAAAACATTCAGTACTTC; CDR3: CASREQPGQSAIIAKNIQYF
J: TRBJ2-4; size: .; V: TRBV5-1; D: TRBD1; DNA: TGCGCCAGCAGTAACGTCGGGACAGGGGAGCACAAAAACATTCAGTACTTC; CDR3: CASSNVGTGEHKNIQYF
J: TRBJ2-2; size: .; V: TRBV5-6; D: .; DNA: TGTGCCAGCAGTTCTAGACATCAGGGTACCGGGGAGCTGTTTTTT; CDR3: CASSSRHQGTGELFF
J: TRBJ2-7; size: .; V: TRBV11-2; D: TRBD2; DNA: TGTGCCAGCAGCTTATATAGCGGGAGGGCTTACGAGCAGTACTTC; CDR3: CASSLYSGRAYEQYF
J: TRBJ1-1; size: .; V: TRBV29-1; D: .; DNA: TGCAGCATGGGGCGGGGAGCTTTCTTT; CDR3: CSMGRGAFF
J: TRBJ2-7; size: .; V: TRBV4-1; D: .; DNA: TGCGCCAGCAGCCAAGAGGGTGGACTTGACGAGCAGTACTTC; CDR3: CASSQEGGLDEQYF
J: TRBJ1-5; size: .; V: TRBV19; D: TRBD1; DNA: TGTGCCAGTAGTGTCGGACAGGGTCTTCCCCACAATCAGCCCCAGCATTTT; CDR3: CASSVGQGLPHNQPQHF
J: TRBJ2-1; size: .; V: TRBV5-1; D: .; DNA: TGCGCCAGCACCCCCCTACTCCAGGGCAAGGCCTACAATGAGCAGTTCTTC; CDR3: CASTPLLQGKAYNEQFF
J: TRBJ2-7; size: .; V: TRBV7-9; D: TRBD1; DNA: TGTGCCAGCAGCTTTGGACAGGGCTACGAGCAGTACTTC; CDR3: CASSFGQGYEQYF
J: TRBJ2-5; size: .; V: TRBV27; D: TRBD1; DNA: TGTGCCAGCAGTCGACAGGGGGGTCAGGGAGAGACCCAGTACTTC; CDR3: CASSRQGGQGETQYF
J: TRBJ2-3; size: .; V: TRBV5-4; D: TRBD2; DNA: TGTGCCAGCAGCGAAGGACTAGCGGGGATAAGCACAGATACGCAGTATTTT; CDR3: CASSEGLAGISTDTQYF
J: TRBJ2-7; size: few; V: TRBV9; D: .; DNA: TGTGCCAGCAGCGTAGGCCAACGGAGCAACGAGCAGTACTTC; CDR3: CASSVGQRSNEQYF
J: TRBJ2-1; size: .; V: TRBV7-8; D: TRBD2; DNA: TGTGCCAGCAGCTTAGTCGTGGGAGGGGCGAATGAGCAGTTCTTC; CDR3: CASSLVVGGANEQFF
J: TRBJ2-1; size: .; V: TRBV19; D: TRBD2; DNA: TGTGCCAGTATGGGGAGCGGGAGCTCCTACAATGAGCAGTTCTTC; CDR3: CASMGSGSSYNEQFF
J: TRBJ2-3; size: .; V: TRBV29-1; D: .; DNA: TGCAGCGTTGAAGGTCAGTCTAGCACAGATACGCAGTATTTT; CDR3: CSVEGQSSTDTQYF
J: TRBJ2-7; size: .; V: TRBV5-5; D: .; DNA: TGTGCCAGCAGCTTGTACAGATCCTACGAGCAGTACTTC; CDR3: CASSLYRSYEQYF
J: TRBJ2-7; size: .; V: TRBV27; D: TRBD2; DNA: TGTGCCAGCGCGGGACTAGCCGCCTACGAGCAGTACTTC; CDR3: CASAGLAAYEQYF
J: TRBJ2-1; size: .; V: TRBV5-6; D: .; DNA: TGTGCCAGCAGCGAGCTAGGTTCTGAGCAGTTCTTC; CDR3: CASSELGSEQFF
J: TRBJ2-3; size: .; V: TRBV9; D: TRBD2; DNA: TGTGCCAGCAGCGGCATTGGGACTAGCTCCACAGATACGCAGTATTTT; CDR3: CASSGIGTSSTDTQYF
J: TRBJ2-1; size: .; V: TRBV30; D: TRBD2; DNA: TGTGCCTGGGATATAGCGGGGCCTTACAATGAGCAGTTCTTC; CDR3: CAWDIAGPYNEQFF
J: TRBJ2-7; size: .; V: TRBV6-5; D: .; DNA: TGTGCCAGCAGCCAAAGGGAGATTGGCTACGAGCAGTACTTC; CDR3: CASSQREIGYEQYF
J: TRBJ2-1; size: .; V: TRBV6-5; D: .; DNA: TGTGCCAGCAGTTCGAGCGGGTACAATGAGCAGTTCTTC; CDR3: CASSSSGYNEQFF
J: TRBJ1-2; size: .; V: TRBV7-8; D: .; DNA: TGTGCCAGCAGCAATAAGCGGGATAGCTATGGCTACACCTTC; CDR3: CASSNKRDSYGYTF
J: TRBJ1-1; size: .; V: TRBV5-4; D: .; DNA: TGTGCCAGCAGCTTCGCCAGTGCCACTGAAGCTTTCTTT; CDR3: CASSFASATEAFF
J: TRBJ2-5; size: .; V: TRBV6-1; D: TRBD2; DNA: TGTGCCAGCAGTGAAGGATTGACTAGCGGGGTGCAAGAGACCCAGTACTTC; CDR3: CASSEGLTSGVQETQYF
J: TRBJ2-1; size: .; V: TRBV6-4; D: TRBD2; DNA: TGTGCCAGTACAGCGGGACCGGGGAATGAGCAGTTCTTC; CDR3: CASTAGPGNEQFF